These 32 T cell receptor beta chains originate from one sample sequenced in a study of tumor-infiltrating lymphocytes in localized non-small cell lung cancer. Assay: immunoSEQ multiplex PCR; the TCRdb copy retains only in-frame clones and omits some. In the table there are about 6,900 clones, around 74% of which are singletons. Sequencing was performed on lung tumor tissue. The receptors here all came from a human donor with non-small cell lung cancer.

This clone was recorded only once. The CDR3 DNA reads TGTGCCTGGAGCCGAGGTCCGGGGCGCGAGCAGTACTTC. Translating gives CAWSRGPGREQYF. The chain combines TRBV30 with TRBJ2-7; the D gene could be TRBD1 or TRBD2 (5 bases each). Germline-derived CDR1 and CDR2 are GTSNPN and SVGIG (reference sequence). CDR3 length: 13 residues. Trimming removed 3 bases at V and 6 bases at J, with 15 bases between.

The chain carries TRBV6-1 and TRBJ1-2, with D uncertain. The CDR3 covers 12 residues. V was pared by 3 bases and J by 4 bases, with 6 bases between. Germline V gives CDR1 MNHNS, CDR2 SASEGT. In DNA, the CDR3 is TGTGCCAGCAGTGAGGGGTTCTATGGCTACACCTTC. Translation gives CASSEGFYGYTF.

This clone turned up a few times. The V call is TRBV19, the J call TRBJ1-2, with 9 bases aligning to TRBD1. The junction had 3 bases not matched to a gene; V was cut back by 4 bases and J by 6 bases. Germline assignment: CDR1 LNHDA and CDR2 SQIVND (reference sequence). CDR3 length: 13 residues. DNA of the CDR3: TGTGCCAGTAGTACGACAGGGGGTGATGGCTACACCTTC. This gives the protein CASSTTGGDGYTF.

The DNA for the CDR3 is TGTGCCAGCAGCAAGAAGGGACAGAGTATAGCGAACACCGGGGAGCTGTTTTTT. Encoded protein: CASSKKGQSIANTGELFF. The chain carries TRBV7-4 and TRBJ2-2; 7 bases match TRBD1. Germline-derived CDR1 and CDR2 are SGHVT and SQSDAQ. V lost 5 bases, J lost 0 bases, and 12 bases stayed unmatched. There are 18 residues in the CDR3.

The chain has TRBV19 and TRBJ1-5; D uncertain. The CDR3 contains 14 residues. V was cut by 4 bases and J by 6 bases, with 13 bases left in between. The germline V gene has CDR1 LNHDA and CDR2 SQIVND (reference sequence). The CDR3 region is CASSRAEGSQPQHF. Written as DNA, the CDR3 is TGTGCCAGTAGTAGAGCTGAGGGTAGTCAGCCCCAGCATTTT.

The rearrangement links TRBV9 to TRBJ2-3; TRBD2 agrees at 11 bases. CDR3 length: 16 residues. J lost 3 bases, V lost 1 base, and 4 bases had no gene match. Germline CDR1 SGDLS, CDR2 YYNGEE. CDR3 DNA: TGTGCCAGCAGCGTACGACTAGCGGGAAGGACAGATACGCAGTATTTT. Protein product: CASSVRLAGRTDTQYF.

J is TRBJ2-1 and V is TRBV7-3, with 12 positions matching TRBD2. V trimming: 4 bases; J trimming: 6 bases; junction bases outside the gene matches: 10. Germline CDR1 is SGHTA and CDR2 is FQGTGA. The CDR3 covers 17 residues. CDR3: CASSWDLAGGQGNEQFF. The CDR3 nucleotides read TGTGCCAGCAGCTGGGATCTAGCGGGAGGGCAGGGCAATGAGCAGTTCTTC. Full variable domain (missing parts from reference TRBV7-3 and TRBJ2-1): GAGVSQTPSNKVTEKGKYVELRCDPISGHTALYWYRQSLGQGPEFLIYFQGTGAADDSGLPNDRFFAVRPEGSVSTLKIQRTERGDSAVYLCASSWDLAGGQGNEQFFGPGTRLTVL.

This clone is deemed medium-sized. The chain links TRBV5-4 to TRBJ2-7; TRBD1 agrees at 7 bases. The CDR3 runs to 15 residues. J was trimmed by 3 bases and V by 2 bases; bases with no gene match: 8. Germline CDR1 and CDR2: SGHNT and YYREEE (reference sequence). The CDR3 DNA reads TGTGCCAGCAGCTTCGAGGGGGCGGTCGGCTACGAGCAGTACTTC. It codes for CASSFEGAVGYEQYF.

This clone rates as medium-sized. The DNA of the CDR3 is TGTGCCAGCAGCCAAGAGACTAGCGGGGGGACCGGGGAGCTGTTTTTT. This translates into CASSQETSGGTGELFF. The rearrangement uses TRBV4-2 and TRBJ2-2; 13 nucleotides line up with TRBD2. The length of the CDR3 is 16 residues. Germline assignment: CDR1 LGHNA and CDR2 YNFKEQ. Trimming cost V 0 bases and J 5 bases; bases outside gene matches: 0.

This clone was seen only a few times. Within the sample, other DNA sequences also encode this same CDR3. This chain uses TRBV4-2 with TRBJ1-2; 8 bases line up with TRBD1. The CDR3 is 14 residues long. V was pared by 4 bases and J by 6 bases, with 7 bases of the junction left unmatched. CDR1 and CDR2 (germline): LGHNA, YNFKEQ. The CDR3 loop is CASSPGQGADGYTF. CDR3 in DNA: TGTGCCAGCAGCCCAGGACAGGGTGCGGATGGCTACACCTTC.

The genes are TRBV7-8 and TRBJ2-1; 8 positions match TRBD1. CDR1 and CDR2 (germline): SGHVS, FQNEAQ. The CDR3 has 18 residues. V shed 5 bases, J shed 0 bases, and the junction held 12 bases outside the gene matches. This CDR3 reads CASSPRRNRGASYNEQFF. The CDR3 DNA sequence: TGTGCCAGCAGCCCAAGGAGAAACAGGGGGGCCTCCTACAATGAGCAGTTCTTC.

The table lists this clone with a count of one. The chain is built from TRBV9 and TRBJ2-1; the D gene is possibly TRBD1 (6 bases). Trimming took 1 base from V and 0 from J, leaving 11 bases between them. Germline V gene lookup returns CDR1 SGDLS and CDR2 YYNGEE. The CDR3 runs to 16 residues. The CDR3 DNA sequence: TGTGCCAGCAGCGTACAAGGGGGTAGCTCCTACAATGAGCAGTTCTTC. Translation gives CASSVQGGSSYNEQFF.

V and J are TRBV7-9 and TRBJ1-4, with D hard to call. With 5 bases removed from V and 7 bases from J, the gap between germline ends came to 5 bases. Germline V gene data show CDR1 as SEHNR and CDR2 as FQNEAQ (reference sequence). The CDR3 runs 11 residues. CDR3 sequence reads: CASSPVEKLFF. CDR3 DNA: TGTGCCAGCAGCCCGGTTGAAAAACTGTTTTTT.

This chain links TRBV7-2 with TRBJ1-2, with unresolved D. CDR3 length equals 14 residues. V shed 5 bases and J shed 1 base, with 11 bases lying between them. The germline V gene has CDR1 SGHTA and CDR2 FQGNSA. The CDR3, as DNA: TGTGCCAGCAGCCCAGCAACCGATAACTATGGCTACACCTTC. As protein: CASSPATDNYGYTF.

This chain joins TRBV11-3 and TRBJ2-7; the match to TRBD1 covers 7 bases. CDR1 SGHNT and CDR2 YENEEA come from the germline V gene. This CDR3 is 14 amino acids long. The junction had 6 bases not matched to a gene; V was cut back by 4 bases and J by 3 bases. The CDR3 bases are TGTGCCAGCAGCTCAGACAGGGCGTGCTACGAGCAGTACTTC. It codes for CASSSDRACYEQYF.

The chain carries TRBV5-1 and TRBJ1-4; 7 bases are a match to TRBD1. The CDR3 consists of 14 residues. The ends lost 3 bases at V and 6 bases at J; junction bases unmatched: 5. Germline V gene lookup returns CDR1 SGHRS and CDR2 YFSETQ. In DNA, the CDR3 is TGCGCCAGCAGCTGGGGGCAGGGGGATGAAAAACTGTTTTTT. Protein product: CASSWGQGDEKLFF.

CDR3 loop: CATSRRTGGDQPQHF. The DNA of the CDR3 is TGTGCCACCAGCAGAAGGACAGGGGGGGATCAGCCCCAGCATTTT. The rearrangement links TRBV15 to TRBJ1-5; 10 nucleotides agree with TRBD1. V lost 2 bases, J lost 5 bases, and 3 bases stayed unmatched. This CDR3 has 15 amino acids. The germline gives CDR1 LNHNV, CDR2 YYDKDF (reference sequence). Filled out from reference TRBV15 and TRBJ1-5, the complete variable domain reads DAMVIQNPRYQVTQFGKPVTLSCSQTLNHNVMYWYQQKSSQAPKLLFHYYDKDFNNEADTPDNFQSRRPNTSFCFLDIRSPGLGDTAMYLCATSRRTGGDQPQHFGDGTRLSIL.

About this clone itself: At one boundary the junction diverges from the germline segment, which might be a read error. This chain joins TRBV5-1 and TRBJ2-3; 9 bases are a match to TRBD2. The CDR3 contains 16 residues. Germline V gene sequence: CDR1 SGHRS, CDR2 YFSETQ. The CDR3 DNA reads TGCGCCAGCAGCTTGGGGCTAGCGGGACGTGTAGATGCGCAGTATTTT. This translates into CASSLGLAGRVDAQYF.

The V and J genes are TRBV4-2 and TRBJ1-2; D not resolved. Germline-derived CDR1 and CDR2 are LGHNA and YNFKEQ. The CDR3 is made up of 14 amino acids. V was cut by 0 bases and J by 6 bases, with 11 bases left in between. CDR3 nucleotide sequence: TGTGCCAGCAGCCAAGAGAGGGAGGCGGATGGCTACACCTTC. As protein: CASSQEREADGYTF.

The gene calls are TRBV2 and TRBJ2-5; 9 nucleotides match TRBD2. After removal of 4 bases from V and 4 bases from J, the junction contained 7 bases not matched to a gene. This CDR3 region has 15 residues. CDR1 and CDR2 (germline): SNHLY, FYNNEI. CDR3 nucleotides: TGTGCCAGCAGTGTAACGCGGGAGGGGAGAGAGACCCAGTACTTC. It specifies CASSVTREGRETQYF.

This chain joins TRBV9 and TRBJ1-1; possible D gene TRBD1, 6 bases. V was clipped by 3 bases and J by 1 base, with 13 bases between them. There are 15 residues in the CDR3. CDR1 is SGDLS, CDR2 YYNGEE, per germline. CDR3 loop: CASSDLGTTNTEAFF. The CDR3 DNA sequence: TGTGCCAGCAGCGACCTCGGGACAACGAACACTGAAGCTTTCTTT.

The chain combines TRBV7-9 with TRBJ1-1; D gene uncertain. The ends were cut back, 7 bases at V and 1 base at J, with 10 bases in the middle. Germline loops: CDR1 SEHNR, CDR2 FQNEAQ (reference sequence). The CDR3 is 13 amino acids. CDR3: CASNPHPNTEAFF. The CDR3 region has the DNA TGTGCCAGCAACCCACACCCGAACACTGAAGCTTTCTTT.

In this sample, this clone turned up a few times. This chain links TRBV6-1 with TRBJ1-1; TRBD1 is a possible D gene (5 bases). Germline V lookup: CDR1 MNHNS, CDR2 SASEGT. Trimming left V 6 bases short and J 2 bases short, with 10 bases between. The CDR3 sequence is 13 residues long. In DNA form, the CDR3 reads TGTGCCAGCAGCCTGACAGTAAACACTGAAGCTTTCTTT. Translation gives CASSLTVNTEAFF.

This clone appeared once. CDR3 in amino acids: CASSPALGLAKNIQYF. CDR3 bases: TGTGCCAGCTCACCGGCTTTGGGGCTAGCCAAAAACATTCAGTACTTC. This sequence joins TRBV18 and TRBJ2-4; tentative D call: TRBD1 (5 bases). Trimming removed 3 bases at V and 0 bases at J, with 12 bases between. The CDR3 has 16 residues. Germline V lookup: CDR1 KGHSH, CDR2 LQKENI.

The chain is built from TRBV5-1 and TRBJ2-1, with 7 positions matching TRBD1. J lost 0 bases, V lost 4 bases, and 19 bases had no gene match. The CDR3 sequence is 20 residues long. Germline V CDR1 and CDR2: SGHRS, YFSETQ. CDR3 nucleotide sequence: TGCGCCAGCAGCACGCCTTCCCCAACCGGGACAGAGAGCTCCTACAATGAGCAGTTCTTC. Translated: CASSTPSPTGTESSYNEQFF.

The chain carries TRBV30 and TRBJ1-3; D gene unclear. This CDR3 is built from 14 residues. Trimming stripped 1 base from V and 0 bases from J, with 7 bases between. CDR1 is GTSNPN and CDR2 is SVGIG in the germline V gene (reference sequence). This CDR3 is CAWSGVNSGNTIYF. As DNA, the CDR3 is TGTGCCTGGAGTGGCGTGAACTCTGGAAACACCATATATTTT.

CDR3 bases: TGTGCCAGTAGTATCGGACGGACTAATGAAAAACTGTTTTTT. This translates into CASSIGRTNEKLFF. The J gene is TRBJ1-4, the V gene TRBV19; no firm D call. This CDR3 has 14 amino acids. Germline V gives CDR1 LNHDA, CDR2 SQIVND (reference sequence). Trimming took 3 bases from V and 2 from J, leaving 7 bases between them.

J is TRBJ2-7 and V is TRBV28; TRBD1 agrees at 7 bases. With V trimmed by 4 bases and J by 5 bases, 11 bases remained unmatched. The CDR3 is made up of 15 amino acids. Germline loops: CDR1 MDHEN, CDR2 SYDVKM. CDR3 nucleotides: TGTGCCAGCAGTTGGGCCCAGACAGGGTTCCACGAGCAGTACTTC. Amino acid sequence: CASSWAQTGFHEQYF.

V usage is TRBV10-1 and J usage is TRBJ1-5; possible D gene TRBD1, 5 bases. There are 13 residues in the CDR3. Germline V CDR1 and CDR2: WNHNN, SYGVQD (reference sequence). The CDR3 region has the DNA TGCGCTACATCGTCCTTTCCGGGGGGGCCCCAGCATTTT. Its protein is CATSSFPGGPQHF.

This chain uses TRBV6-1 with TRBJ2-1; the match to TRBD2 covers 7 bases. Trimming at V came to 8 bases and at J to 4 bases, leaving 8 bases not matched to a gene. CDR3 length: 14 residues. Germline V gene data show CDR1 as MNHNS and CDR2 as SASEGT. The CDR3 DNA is TGTGCCAGCTTCCTAGCGGCCACGTACAATGAGCAGTTCTTC. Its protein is CASFLAATYNEQFF.

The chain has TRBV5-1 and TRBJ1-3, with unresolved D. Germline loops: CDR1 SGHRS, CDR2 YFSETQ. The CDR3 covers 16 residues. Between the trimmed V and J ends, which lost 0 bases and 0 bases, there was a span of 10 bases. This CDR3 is CASSLAPRNSGNTIYF. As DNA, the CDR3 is TGCGCCAGCAGCTTGGCCCCCAGGAACTCTGGAAACACCATATATTTT. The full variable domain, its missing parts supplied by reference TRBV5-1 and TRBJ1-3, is KAGVTQTPRYLIKTRGQQVTLSCSPISGHRSVSWYQQTPGQGLQFLFEYFSETQRNKGNFPGRFSGRQFSNSRSEMNVSTLELGDSALYLCASSLAPRNSGNTIYFGEGSWLTVV.

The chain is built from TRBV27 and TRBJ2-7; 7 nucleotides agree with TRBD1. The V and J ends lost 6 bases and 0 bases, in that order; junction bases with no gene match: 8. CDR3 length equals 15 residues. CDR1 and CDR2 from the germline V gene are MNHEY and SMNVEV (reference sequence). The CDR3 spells CASSAETGSSYEQYF. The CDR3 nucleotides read TGTGCCAGCAGCGCGGAGACAGGGAGCTCCTACGAGCAGTACTTC.